The T cell receptor (beta chain) described here comes from a study of T cell clones after liver transplantation. At the level of the study: TCRbeta sequencing after a pre-transplant mixed lymphocyte reaction identified graft-donor-reactive clones, later tracked in post-transplant blood. Tolerance: complete withdrawal held at least one year, liver enzymes staying within twice normal.

Germline assignment: CDR1 MGHRA and CDR2 YSYEKL. V was shortened by 4 bases and J by 1 base, with 8 bases between the two germline ends. The CDR3 loop spans 14 amino acids. Study findings and constraints: A significant post-transplant drop in circulating graft-donor-reactive CD4 TCRbeta sequences occurred in most of the 8 subjects. Graft donor-reactive T cells may have migrated into the graft rather than being deleted.

Only in-frame clones appear in the TCRdb table, and some are missing; sequencing was by immunoSEQ multiplex PCR. The sample includes approximately 71,000 clones, 80% to 95% of them seen just once. With regard to this clone: Its specificity is unknown.

The sequencing here drew on CD4+ T cells from blood, taken less than 27 months after liver transplant. The receptor comes from a human patient who received a liver transplant. Some T cells may have originated in the graft donor. This sequence joins TRBV4-1 and TRBJ2-4; D remains ambiguous. This CDR3 reads CASSPSPAKNIQYF. The CDR3 DNA reads TGCGCCAGCAGCCCCTCACCGGCCAAAAACATTCAGTACTTC.